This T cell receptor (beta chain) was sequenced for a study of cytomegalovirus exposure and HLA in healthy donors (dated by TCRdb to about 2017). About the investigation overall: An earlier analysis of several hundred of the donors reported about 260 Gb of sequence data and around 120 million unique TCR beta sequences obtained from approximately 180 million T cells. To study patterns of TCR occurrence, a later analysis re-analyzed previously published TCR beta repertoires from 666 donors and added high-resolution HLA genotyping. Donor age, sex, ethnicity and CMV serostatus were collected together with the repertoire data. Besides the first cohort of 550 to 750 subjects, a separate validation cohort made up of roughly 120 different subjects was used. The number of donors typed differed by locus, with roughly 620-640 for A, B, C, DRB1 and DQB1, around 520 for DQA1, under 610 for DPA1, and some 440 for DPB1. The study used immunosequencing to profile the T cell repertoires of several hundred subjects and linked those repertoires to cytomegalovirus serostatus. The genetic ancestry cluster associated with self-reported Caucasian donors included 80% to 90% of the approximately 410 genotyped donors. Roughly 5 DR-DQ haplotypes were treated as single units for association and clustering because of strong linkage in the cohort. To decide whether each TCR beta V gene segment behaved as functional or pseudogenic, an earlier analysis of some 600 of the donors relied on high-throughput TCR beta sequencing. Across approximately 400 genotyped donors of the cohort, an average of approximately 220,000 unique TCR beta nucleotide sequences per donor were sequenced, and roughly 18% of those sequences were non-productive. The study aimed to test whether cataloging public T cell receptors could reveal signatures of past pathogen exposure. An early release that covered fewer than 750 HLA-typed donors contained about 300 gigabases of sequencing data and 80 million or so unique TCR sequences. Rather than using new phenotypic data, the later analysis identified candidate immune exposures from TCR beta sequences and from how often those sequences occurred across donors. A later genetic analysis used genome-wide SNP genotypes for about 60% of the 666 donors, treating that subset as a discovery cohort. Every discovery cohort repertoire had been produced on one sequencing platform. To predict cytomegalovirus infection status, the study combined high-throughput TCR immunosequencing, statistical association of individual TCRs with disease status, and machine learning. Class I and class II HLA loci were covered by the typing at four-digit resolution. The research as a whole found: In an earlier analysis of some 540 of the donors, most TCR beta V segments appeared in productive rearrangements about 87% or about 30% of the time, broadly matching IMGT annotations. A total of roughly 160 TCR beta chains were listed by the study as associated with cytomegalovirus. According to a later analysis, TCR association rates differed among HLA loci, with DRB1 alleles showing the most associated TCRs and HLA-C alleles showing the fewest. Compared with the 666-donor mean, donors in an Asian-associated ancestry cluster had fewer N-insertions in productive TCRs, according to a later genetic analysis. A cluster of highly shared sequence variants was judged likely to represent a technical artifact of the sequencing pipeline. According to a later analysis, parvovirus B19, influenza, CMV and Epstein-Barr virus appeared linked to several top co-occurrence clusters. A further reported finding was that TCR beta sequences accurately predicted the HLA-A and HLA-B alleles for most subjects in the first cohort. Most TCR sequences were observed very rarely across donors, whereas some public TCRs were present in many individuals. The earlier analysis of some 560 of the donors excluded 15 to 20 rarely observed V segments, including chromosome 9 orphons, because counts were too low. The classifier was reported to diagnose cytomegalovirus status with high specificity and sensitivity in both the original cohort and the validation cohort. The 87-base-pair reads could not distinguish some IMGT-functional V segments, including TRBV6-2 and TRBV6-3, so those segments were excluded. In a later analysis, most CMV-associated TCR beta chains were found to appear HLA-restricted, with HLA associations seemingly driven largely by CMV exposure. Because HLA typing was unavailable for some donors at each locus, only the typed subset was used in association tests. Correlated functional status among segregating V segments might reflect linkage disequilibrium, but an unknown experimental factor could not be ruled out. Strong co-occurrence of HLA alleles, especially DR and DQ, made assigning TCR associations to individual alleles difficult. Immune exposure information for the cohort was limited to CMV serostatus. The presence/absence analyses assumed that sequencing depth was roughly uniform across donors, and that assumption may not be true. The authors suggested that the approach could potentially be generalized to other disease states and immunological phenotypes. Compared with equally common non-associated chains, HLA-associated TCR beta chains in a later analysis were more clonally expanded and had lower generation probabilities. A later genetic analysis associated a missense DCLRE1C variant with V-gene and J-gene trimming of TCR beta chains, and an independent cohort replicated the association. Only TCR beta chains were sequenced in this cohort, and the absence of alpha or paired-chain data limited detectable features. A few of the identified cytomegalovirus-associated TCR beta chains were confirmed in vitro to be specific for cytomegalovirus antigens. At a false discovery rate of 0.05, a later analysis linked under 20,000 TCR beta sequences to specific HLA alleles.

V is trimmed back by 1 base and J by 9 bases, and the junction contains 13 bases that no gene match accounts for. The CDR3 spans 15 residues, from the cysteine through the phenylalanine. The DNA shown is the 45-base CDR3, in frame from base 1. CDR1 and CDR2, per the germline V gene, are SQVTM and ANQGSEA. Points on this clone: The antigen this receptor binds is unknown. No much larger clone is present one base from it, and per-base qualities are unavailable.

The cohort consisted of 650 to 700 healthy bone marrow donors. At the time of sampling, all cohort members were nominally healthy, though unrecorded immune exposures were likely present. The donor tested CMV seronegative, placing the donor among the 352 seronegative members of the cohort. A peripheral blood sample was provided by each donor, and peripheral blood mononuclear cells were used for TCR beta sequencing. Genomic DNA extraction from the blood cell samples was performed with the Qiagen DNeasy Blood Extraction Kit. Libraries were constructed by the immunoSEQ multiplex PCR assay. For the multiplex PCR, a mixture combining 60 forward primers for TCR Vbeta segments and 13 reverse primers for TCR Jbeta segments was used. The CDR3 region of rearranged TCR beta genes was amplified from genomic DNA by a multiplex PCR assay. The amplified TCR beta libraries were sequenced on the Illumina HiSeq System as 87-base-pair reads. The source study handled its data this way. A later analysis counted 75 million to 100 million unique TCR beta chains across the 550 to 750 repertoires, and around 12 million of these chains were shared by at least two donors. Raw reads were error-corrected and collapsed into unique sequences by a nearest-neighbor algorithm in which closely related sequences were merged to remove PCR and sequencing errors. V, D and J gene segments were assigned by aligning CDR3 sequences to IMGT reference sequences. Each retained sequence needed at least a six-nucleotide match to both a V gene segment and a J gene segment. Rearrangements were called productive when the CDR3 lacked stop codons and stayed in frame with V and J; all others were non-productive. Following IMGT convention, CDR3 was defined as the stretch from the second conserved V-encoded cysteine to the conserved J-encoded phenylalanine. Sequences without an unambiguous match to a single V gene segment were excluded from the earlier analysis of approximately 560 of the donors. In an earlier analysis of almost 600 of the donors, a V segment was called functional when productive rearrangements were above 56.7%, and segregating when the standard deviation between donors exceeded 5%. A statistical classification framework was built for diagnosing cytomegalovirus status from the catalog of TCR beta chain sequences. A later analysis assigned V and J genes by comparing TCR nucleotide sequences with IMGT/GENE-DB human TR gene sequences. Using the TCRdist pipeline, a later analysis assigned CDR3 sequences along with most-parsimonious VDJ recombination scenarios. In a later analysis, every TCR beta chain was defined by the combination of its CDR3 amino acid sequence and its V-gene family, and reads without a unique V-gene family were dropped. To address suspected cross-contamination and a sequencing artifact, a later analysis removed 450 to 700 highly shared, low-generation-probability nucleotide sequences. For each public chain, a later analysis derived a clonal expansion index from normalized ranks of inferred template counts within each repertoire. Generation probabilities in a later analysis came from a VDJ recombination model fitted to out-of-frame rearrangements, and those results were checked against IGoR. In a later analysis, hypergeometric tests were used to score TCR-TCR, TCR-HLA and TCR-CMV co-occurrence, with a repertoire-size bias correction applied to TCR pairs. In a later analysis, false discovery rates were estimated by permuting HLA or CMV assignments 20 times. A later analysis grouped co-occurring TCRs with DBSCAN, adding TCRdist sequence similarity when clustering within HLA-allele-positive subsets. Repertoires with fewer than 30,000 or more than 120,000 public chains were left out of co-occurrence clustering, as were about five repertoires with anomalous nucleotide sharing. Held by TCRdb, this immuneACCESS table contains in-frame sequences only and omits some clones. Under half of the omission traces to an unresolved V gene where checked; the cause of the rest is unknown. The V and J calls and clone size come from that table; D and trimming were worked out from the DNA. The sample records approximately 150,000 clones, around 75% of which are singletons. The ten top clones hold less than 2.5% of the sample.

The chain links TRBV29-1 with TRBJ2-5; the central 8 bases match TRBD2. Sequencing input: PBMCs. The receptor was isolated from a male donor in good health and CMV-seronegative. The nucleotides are TGCAGCGTTGAAGTCGAGGCGGGGGGAGTTGGGGCCCAGTACTTC. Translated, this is CSVEVEAGGVGAQYF.